This paragraph covers one T cell receptor (beta chain) sequence. The sample belongs to a study of blood T cell repertoires in COVID-19. The wider study: Some COVID-19 samples were acute and others convalescent; all came from the United States, Italy and Spain.

Those who participated ranged in age from roughly 18 to 89 years and resided in some 24 US areas. Clinical histories supplied by participants themselves formed the basis of cohort assignment. What the recovered Cohort 3 donors had was two negative PCRs, clearance, or symptom resolution. This table comes from immunoSEQ multiplex PCR, and its TCRdb copy is limited to in-frame clones, with some not included. Of some 330,000 clones in the sample, approximately 88% were seen once. This CDR3 is built from 17 residues. CDR1 SGHVS and CDR2 FQNEAQ come from the germline V gene. V was shortened by 5 bases and J by 0 bases, with 17 bases between the two germline ends.

Sample: PBMCs or T cells enriched from blood (not recorded which). This sequence was found in a man aged 25-45 years who had recovered from COVID-19. V usage is TRBV7-8 and J usage is TRBJ2-1; D ambiguous. The chain's CDR3 is CASSHRRVTSSYNEQFF. The CDR3 DNA sequence: TGTGCCAGCAGCCACCGACGGGTAACGAGCTCCTACAATGAGCAGTTCTTC.